The rows below give T cell receptor beta chains drawn from one sample of a study of radiotherapy plus CTLA-4 blockade in lung cancer. Repertoires were generated with immunoSEQ multiplex PCR, while TCRdb's copy carries only in-frame clones and drops some. The profile shows some 100,000 clones, 78% of them singletons. The sample here was peripheral blood, taken from a patient treated with radiotherapy plus ipilimumab. These receptors all stem from a human donor with non-small cell lung cancer who had a partial response to radiotherapy plus ipilimumab. Both conserved end residues are part of each CDR3. The D gene is left open where the match is weak. Part of the rows lack a size; the others show once, few, many or a class for expanded clones.

NA	TRBV4-3	TRBD1	TRBJ2-5	15	CASSQDQGARETQYF	TGCGCCAGCAGCCAAGACCAGGGGGCACGGGAGACCCAGTACTTC
NA	TRBV4-1	NA	TRBJ2-7	16	CASSQDPTGTPYEQYF	TGCGCCAGCAGCCAAGACCCCACCGGGACACCTTACGAGCAGTACTTC
NA	TRBV5-1	TRBD1	TRBJ1-1	14	CASRQGAGNTEAFF	TGCGCCAGTCGACAGGGGGCGGGAAACACTGAAGCTTTCTTT
NA	TRBV9	TRBD2	TRBJ2-1	14	CASSSRTRIDEQFF	TGTGCCAGCAGCTCACGGACTAGGATCGATGAGCAGTTCTTC
NA	TRBV18	NA	TRBJ2-2	14	CASSPSQSTGELFF	TGTGCCAGCTCCCCTTCACAGTCCACCGGGGAGCTGTTTTTT
many	TRBV4-2	NA	TRBJ1-1	13	CASSQDEEGEAFF	TGTGCCAGCAGCCAAGATGAGGAGGGTGAAGCTTTCTTT
few	TRBV19	NA	TRBJ2-3	16	CASSVRGAGVGDTQYF	TGTGCCAGTAGTGTACGGGGAGCAGGTGTTGGAGATACGCAGTATTTT
NA	TRBV5-6	NA	TRBJ1-1	15	CASSFRQQMNTEAFF	TGTGCCAGCAGCTTCCGGCAACAGATGAACACTGAAGCTTTCTTT
NA	TRBV7-8	NA	TRBJ2-1	13	CASSLEASRGQFF	TGTGCCAGCAGCTTAGAGGCGAGTCGGGGGCAGTTCTTC
NA	TRBV6-1	TRBD1	TRBJ1-5	14	CASSGQVSNQPQHF	TGTGCCAGCAGCGGACAGGTTAGCAATCAGCCCCAGCATTTT
NA	TRBV10-3	NA	TRBJ2-2	19	CAISRGGLFPAANTGELFF	TGTGCCATCAGTAGAGGGGGTCTATTTCCCGCCGCGAACACCGGGGAGCTGTTTTTT
few	TRBV19	TRBD1	TRBJ1-1	14	CASTSRDRAPEAFF	TGTGCCAGTACAAGCCGGGACAGGGCCCCTGAAGCTTTCTTT
many	TRBV19	NA	TRBJ2-3	14	CASAGQSSTDTQYF	TGTGCCAGTGCAGGACAGTCTAGCACAGATACGCAGTATTTT
NA	TRBV29-1	TRBD1	TRBJ1-2	11	CSGTGYYGYTF	TGCAGCGGGACAGGGTACTATGGCTACACCTTC
NA	TRBV4-2	NA	TRBJ1-2	14	CASSPQDGGFSYTF	TGTGCCAGCAGCCCCCAAGACGGGGGTTTTAGCTACACCTTC
NA	TRBV29-1	NA	TRBJ1-2	11	CSVSEGHGYTF	TGCAGCGTTAGCGAGGGCCATGGCTACACCTTC
once	TRBV21-1	NA	TRBJ2-5	15	CASSSPGLSKETQYF	TGTGCCAGCAGCTCCCCAGGGCTTTCTAAAGAGACCCAGTACTTC
few	TRBV5-4	NA	TRBJ1-2	15	CASSPPEGRNYGYTF	TGTGCCAGCAGCCCTCCCGAAGGGAGGAACTATGGCTACACCTTC
NA	TRBV28	NA	TRBJ2-3	14	CASRQGGQPDTQYF	TGTGCCAGCAGACAAGGGGGTCAACCAGATACGCAGTATTTT
few	TRBV15	NA	TRBJ1-2	14	CATSRGLQGDGYTF	TGTGCCACCAGCAGAGGTCTACAGGGAGATGGCTACACCTTC
NA	TRBV6-1	NA	TRBJ1-1	15	CASSGRGRIALTAFF	TGTGCCAGCAGTGGGAGGGGCAGAATCGCGTTGACAGCTTTCTTT
NA	TRBV12-5	TRBD2	TRBJ2-3	21	CASGLAIYRGTSTLVGDTQYF	TGTGCTAGTGGTTTGGCCATTTATAGGGGGACTAGCACCCTTGTGGGAGATACGCAGTATTTT
NA	TRBV1	NA	TRBJ2-1	15	CTSSQGTSGRYEQFF	TGCACCAGCAGCCAAGGGACTAGCGGGAGATATGAGCAGTTCTTC
NA	TRBV6-1	TRBD2	TRBJ2-1	15	CASEGGTSGMVEQFF	TGTGCCAGTGAAGGGGGAACTAGCGGGATGGTTGAGCAGTTCTTC
NA	TRBV5-1	TRBD1	TRBJ1-2	14	CASSLEGAEYGYTF	TGCGCCAGCAGCTTGGAGGGGGCAGAGTATGGCTACACCTTC
NA	TRBV7-3	TRBD2	TRBJ2-3	14	CASSSGLAPDTQYF	TGTGCCAGCAGCTCCGGACTAGCCCCAGATACGCAGTATTTT
NA	TRBV30	NA	TRBJ1-3	12	CAWSVRGNTIYF	TGTGCCTGGAGTGTGCGGGGAAACACCATATATTTT
few	TRBV20-1	NA	TRBJ1-1	10	CSAQDNEAFF	TGCAGTGCTCAGGATAATGAAGCTTTCTTT
NA	TRBV25-1	NA	TRBJ1-5	12	CASSDGNQPQHF	TGTGCCAGCAGTGACGGTAATCAGCCCCAGCATTTT
few	TRBV7-2	TRBD1	TRBJ1-2	16	CASSLEGGTGVGGYTF	TGTGCCAGCAGCTTAGAAGGGGGGACAGGAGTCGGTGGCTACACCTTC
NA	TRBV30	TRBD2	TRBJ2-3	16	CAWGGLAGAWGDTQYF	TGTGCCTGGGGGGGACTAGCGGGAGCCTGGGGAGATACGCAGTATTTT
NA	TRBV6-1	TRBD2	TRBJ2-1	14	CASMVRGGRDEQFF	TGTGCCAGCATGGTACGCGGGGGGAGGGATGAGCAGTTCTTC
NA	TRBV28	TRBD2	TRBJ2-7	15	CASPPPGGSFSEQYF	TGTGCCAGCCCACCACCCGGGGGGAGCTTCTCCGAGCAGTACTTC
NA	TRBV6-1	NA	TRBJ1-1	15	CASSQLRRGFTEAFF	TGTGCCAGCAGTCAACTAAGAAGGGGTTTCACTGAAGCTTTCTTT
NA	TRBV10-2	NA	TRBJ2-7	14	CASQTRRQSYEQYF	TGCGCCAGCCAAACCCGGAGACAGTCCTACGAGCAGTACTTC
NA	TRBV11-1	TRBD1	TRBJ2-1	15	CASGLQLGGSDEQFF	TGTGCCAGCGGTCTTCAGCTAGGGGGCAGCGATGAGCAGTTCTTC
NA	TRBV6-5	NA	TRBJ1-1	15	CASSYSTRPNTEAFF	TGTGCCAGCAGTTACTCGACAAGACCGAACACTGAAGCTTTCTTT
NA	TRBV18	TRBD1	TRBJ1-5	14	CASSPETGIRPQHF	TGTGCCAGCTCACCAGAGACAGGGATTCGGCCCCAGCATTTT